The rows below give T cell receptor beta chains drawn from one sample of a study of CD8+CD57+ T cells in acquired aplastic anemia. TCRdb re-called the reads through MiXCR, storing one row per CDR3 protein. The sample lists more than 150,000 distinct CDR3 sequences; less than 55% were seen once. Sequenced input: sorted CD4+, CD8+, or CD8+CD57+ T cells (not recorded which) from PBMCs. These TCRs come from a human donor in good health. CDR3s include the opening cysteine and the closing phenylalanine or tryptophan. The D gene is left open where the match is weak. Size values are once, few and many counts, or a class for expanded clones, and some rows have none.

d_gene	v_gene	abundance	j_gene	CDR3nt	CDR3aa
TRBD2	TRBV11-2	many	TRBJ2-7	TGTGCCAGCAGCCGAGGCGGCCTAGCGGGGAGCTCCTACGAGCAGTACTTC	CASSRGGLAGSSYEQYF
NA	TRBV24-1	many	TRBJ2-4	TGTGCCACCAGTTCCGGGATGGCGAACATTCAGTACTTC	CATSSGMANIQYF
NA	TRBV7-6	NA	TRBJ2-1	TGTGCCAGCAGTAAATACAACAATGAGCAGTTCTTC	CASSKYNNEQFF
NA	TRBV5-4	many	TRBJ2-5	TGTGCCAGCAGCTACCAGGGTTCCGAGACCCAGTACTTC	CASSYQGSETQYF
TRBD2	TRBV25-1	few	TRBJ2-7	TGTGCCAGCAGTGGCCCAAGCGGGAACTCCTACGAGCAGTACTTC	CASSGPSGNSYEQYF
NA	TRBV19	NA	TRBJ2-7	TGTGCCAGTAGTATTGAGGAGGGCCCCCGAGGAGAGCAGTACTTC	CASSIEEGPRGEQYF
NA	TRBV10-3	NA	TRBJ2-7	TGTGCCAGTCTCGGCCCGTACCCCTACGAGCAGTACTTC	CASLGPYPYEQYF
TRBD1	TRBV29-1	NA	TRBJ1-4	TGCAGCGTACGGGACAGCCCTAATGAAAAACTGTTTTTT	CSVRDSPNEKLFF
NA	TRBV7-6	NA	TRBJ2-1	TGTGCCAGCAGCTTCGGGCCTCGCGGGTGGAATGAGCAGTTCTTC	CASSFGPRGWNEQFF
NA	TRBV6-1	NA	TRBJ1-1	TGTGCCAGCCAAGAAAATATGAACACTGAAGCTTTCTTT	CASQENMNTEAFF
NA	TRBV6-1	NA	TRBJ2-7	TGTGCCAGCGAGACAGGAGGCTCCTACGAGCAGTACTTC	CASETGGSYEQYF
NA	TRBV11-2	once	TRBJ2-7	TGTGCCAGCAGCTTAGAGGGGGGTGGGCCCTACGAGCAGTACTTC	CASSLEGGGPYEQYF
TRBD1	TRBV19	many	TRBJ1-3	TGTGCCAGTAGACCACAGGGGAGCTCTGGAAACACCATATATTTT	CASRPQGSSGNTIYF
TRBD1	TRBV29-1	NA	TRBJ1-2	TGCAGCGCTTACCTCCGGGACAGGGAGAGTGGAACCTTC	CSAYLRDRESGTF
TRBD2	TRBV15	many	TRBJ2-1	TGTGCCACCAGCAGACATATAAAGACTAGCGGGGGGAGGGACAATGAGCAGTTCTTC	CATSRHIKTSGGRDNEQFF
NA	TRBV14	few	TRBJ1-5	TGTGCCAACAGAAACCGGAGGCTCGATCAGCCCCAGCATTTT	CANRNRRLDQPQHF
TRBD1	TRBV10-3	NA	TRBJ1-2	TGTGCCAGCAGTGAGTCGGGGACAGTTAACTATGGCTACACCTTC	CASSESGTVNYGYTF
NA	TRBV5-1	NA	TRBJ1-6	TGCGCCAGCAGCTTGCTCGCCCGGGACGGAACTTCACCCCTCCACTTT	CASSLLARDGTSPLHF
TRBD1	TRBV20-1	NA	TRBJ1-1	TGCAGTGCTTTCGAGACAGGGGGCACTGAAGCTTTCTTT	CSAFETGGTEAFF
NA	TRBV20-1	many	TRBJ1-5	TGCAGTGCGTCGACAGTTAATAGCAATCAGCCCCAGCATTTT	CSASTVNSNQPQHF
NA	TRBV20-1	many	TRBJ1-5	TGCAGTGCTAGAGGGGGCAATCAGCCCCAGCATTTT	CSARGGNQPQHF
NA	TRBV7-9	NA	TRBJ2-1	TGTGCCAGCAGCCGGACGAGCGACAATGAGCAGTTCTTC	CASSRTSDNEQFF
NA	TRBV27	NA	TRBJ2-7	TGTGCCAGCATTCCTCCCTACGAGCAGTACTTC	CASIPPYEQYF
NA	TRBV6-1	NA	TRBJ2-2	TGTGCCAGCAGTACCACAGAATCAGGCGGGGAGCTGTTTTTT	CASSTTESGGELFF
NA	TRBV20-1	NA	TRBJ2-7	TGCAGTGCTAGGCCGGGGCAGTGGGACGTTTCTGGGCAGTACTTC	CSARPGQWDVSGQYF
NA	TRBV30	few	TRBJ1-1	TGTGCCTGGAGTCTCCAGGACGCTGAAGCTTTCTTT	CAWSLQDAEAFF
TRBD2	TRBV5-3	NA	TRBJ2-1	TGTGCCAGAATGTCGGGTAGCGGGGGGGGTAGCTCCTACAATGAGCAGTTCTTC	CARMSGSGGGSSYNEQFF
TRBD1	TRBV28	few	TRBJ1-5	TGTGCCAGCAGCAGACCGGGACAGGACAATCAGCCCCAGCATTTT	CASSRPGQDNQPQHF
NA	TRBV2	once	TRBJ1-2	TGTGCCAGCAGACAGTTTAACTATGGCTACACCTTC	CASRQFNYGYTF
TRBD2	TRBV10-1	NA	TRBJ2-5	TGCGCCAGCAGTGAGTCGGGTAGCGGGGTCCAAGAGACCCAGTACTTC	CASSESGSGVQETQYF
TRBD1	TRBV10-3	NA	TRBJ2-6	TGTGCCATCAGTTACGGATTGGGACAGAAAAGCTCTGGGGCCAACGTCCTGACTTTC	CAISYGLGQKSSGANVLTF
TRBD2	TRBV30	NA	TRBJ2-3	TGTGCCTGGAGGGGAGGGGCGGGCGCAGATACGCAGTATTTT	CAWRGGAGADTQYF
NA	TRBV20-1	NA	TRBJ1-2	TGCAGTGCTAGAGGGACACGAGCTAACTATGGCTACACCTTC	CSARGTRANYGYTF
TRBD2	TRBV25-1	many	TRBJ2-6	TGTGCCAGCAGTCCAACCCGGGGGGGAGGGCTAGGGTCTGGGGCCAACGTCCTGACTTTC	CASSPTRGGGLGSGANVLTF
NA	TRBV7-2	many	TRBJ2-7	TGTGCCAGCAGCTTCGCTGACGGGTCCTACGAGCAGTACTTC	CASSFADGSYEQYF
NA	TRBV29-1	NA	TRBJ2-2	TGCAGCGTTGCCGAGGGTCTGGCCGGGGAGCTGTTTTTT	CSVAEGLAGELFF
NA	TRBV18	NA	TRBJ1-5	TGTGCCAGCTCACCACCCTCGGGGGCTGCAAATCAGCCCCAGCATTTT	CASSPPSGAANQPQHF
TRBD1	TRBV7-2	NA	TRBJ2-5	TGTGCCAGCAGCTTAAGGGGACAGGGGGAGACCCAGTACTTC	CASSLRGQGETQYF
NA	TRBV20-1	NA	TRBJ2-3	TGCAGTACTAGGGACCCTGGGGATACGCAGTATTTT	CSTRDPGDTQYF
NA	TRBV20-1	many	TRBJ1-1	TGCAGTGCTAGAGATCGGGGACGTATGAACACTGAAGCTTTCTTT	CSARDRGRMNTEAFF
NA	TRBV7-9	many	TRBJ2-5	TGTGCCAGCAGCTTAGTGGGCCGAGGCCAAGAGACCCAGTACTTC	CASSLVGRGQETQYF
NA	TRBV6-1	many	TRBJ1-1	TGTGCCAGCAGCGGCCTTTTCCGAACGGACACTGAAGCTTTCTTT	CASSGLFRTDTEAFF
NA	TRBV20-1	NA	TRBJ1-1	TGCAGTGCAACCTCCGCGGGGATTGGCACTGAAGCTTTCTTT	CSATSAGIGTEAFF
NA	TRBV13	NA	TRBJ1-3	TGTGCCAGCAGCTCCGGGACCTACTCTGGAAACACCATATATTTT	CASSSGTYSGNTIYF
TRBD1	TRBV19	NA	TRBJ2-5	TGTGCCAGTAGTATCACTCTGACAGGGACCGAGACCCAGTACTTC	CASSITLTGTETQYF
TRBD1	TRBV20-1	NA	TRBJ2-4	TGCAGTGCTAGAGGTTTGGGAACAGGGGGCTCCCCAAACATTCAGTACTTC	CSARGLGTGGSPNIQYF
TRBD1	TRBV10-3	NA	TRBJ1-2	TGTGCCATCAGTGAGCCGGGGACAGGGGTGATTGGCTACACCTTC	CAISEPGTGVIGYTF
TRBD1	TRBV20-1	many	TRBJ1-1	TGCAGTGCTACAAAACAGGGGGAACGTGAAGCTTTCTTT	CSATKQGEREAFF
TRBD1	TRBV7-9	many	TRBJ1-4	TGTGCCAGCAGCAGAGGACAGGGGGCTAATGAAAAACTGTTTTTT	CASSRGQGANEKLFF
NA	TRBV6-1	NA	TRBJ2-7	TGTGCCAGCAGTGCGCCCCAACTCCGGGTTACCTACGAGCAGTACTTC	CASSAPQLRVTYEQYF
NA	TRBV29-1	many	TRBJ2-7	TGCAGCGTTCATGTTACCATAACCTACGAGCAGTACTTC	CSVHVTITYEQYF
NA	TRBV12-3/TRBV12-4	NA	TRBJ1-2	TGTGCCAGCAGTTCCACAGGTTATGGCTACACCTTC	CASSSTGYGYTF
NA	TRBV7-9	NA	TRBJ1-6	TGTGCCAGCAGGAAGGATTCACCCCTCCACTTT	CASRKDSPLHF
NA	TRBV7-6	NA	TRBJ1-3	TGTGCCAGCAGCTTAGTGGCAGTCGCTGGAAACACCATATATTTT	CASSLVAVAGNTIYF
TRBD1	TRBV24-1	NA	TRBJ2-2	TGTGCCACCAGTGATTTTAACAGGGGTACCGGGGAGCTGTTTTTT	CATSDFNRGTGELFF
TRBD1	TRBV12-3/TRBV12-4	many	TRBJ1-1	TGTGCCAGCAGTTTTCAGGGGGGGAACACTGAAGCTTTCTTT	CASSFQGGNTEAFF